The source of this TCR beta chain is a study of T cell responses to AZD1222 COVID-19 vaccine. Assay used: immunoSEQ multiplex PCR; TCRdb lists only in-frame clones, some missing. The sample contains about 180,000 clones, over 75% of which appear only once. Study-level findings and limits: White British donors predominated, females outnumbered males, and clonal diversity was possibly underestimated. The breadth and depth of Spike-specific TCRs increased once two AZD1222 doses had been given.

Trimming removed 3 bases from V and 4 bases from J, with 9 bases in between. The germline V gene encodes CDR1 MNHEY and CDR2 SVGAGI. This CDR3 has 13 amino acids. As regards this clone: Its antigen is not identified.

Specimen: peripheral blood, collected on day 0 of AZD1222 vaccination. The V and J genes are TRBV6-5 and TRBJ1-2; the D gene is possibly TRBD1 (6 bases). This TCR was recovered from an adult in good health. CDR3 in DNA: TGTGCCAGCAGTTATGAGGGGGGCTATGGCTACACCTTC. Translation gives CASSYEGGYGYTF.